This is a list of T cell receptor beta chains from one sample in a study of a mutant IDH1 vaccine in newly diagnosed glioma. The repertoire was sequenced with immunoSEQ multiplex PCR; TCRdb's copy has only in-frame clones and lacks some. The sample lists under 150,000 clones; 85% to 90% were seen once. No antigen is known for these receptors. The input for sequencing was PBMCs, taken from a glioma patient whose treatment included an IDH1 peptide vaccine. The receptors derive from a woman between 45 and 65 years old with glioma. Each CDR3 is given with its conserved first and last residue. The D gene is left open where the match is weak. Rows may omit the clone size; those that give it use once, few, many or a size class.

>TRBV27|.|TRBJ2-3|.
TGTGCCAGCGCCGATGGACGCGGGGGCCCCTTCACAGATACGCAGTATTTT
CASADGRGGPFTDTQYF
>TRBV5-4|few|TRBJ2-3|.
TGTGCCAGCAGCTTGGGGGGGGCGGGAGCCTCCGATACGCAGTATTTT
CASSLGGAGASDTQYF
>TRBV7-6|.|TRBJ1-3|TRBD1
TGTGCCAGCAGCCCTAGGACAGGGGTTGGAAACACCATATATTTT
CASSPRTGVGNTIYF
>TRBV11-2|once|TRBJ1-1|TRBD1
TGTGCCAGCAGCTGGGGACAGGGCACTGAAGCTTTCTTT
CASSWGQGTEAFF
>TRBV30|.|TRBJ2-3|.
TGTGCCTGGAGCTTCACAGATACGCAGTATTTT
CAWSFTDTQYF
>TRBV10-2|.|TRBJ1-2|TRBD1
TGCGCCACCCGGGACAGCTGGGGCTACACCTTC
CATRDSWGYTF
>TRBV9|.|TRBJ1-1|.
TGTGCCAGCAGCGTAGACGGCAGAGTGAACACTGAAGCTTTCTTT
CASSVDGRVNTEAFF
>TRBV5-1|.|TRBJ1-6|.
TGCGCCAGCAGCTTGGCCCCCGGGGCGGCCCTCCACTTT
CASSLAPGAALHF
>TRBV5-6|.|TRBJ1-4|TRBD1
TGTGCCAGCAGCCAGACAGGGTTGCTCGAAAAACTGTTTTTT
CASSQTGLLEKLFF
>TRBV19|once|TRBJ2-7|.
TGTGCCACCAAGCCTGGAGGAAGGCGCCCCTACGAGCAGTACTTC
CATKPGGRRPYEQYF
>TRBV28|.|TRBJ2-2|TRBD2
TGTGCCAGCAGCTCATGGGAGGGGATGGACTTGGGCACCGGGGAGCTGTTTTTT
CASSSWEGMDLGTGELFF